The clone carrying this TCR beta chain was found a few times. Its cognate antigen is unknown. This sample was taken from a study of T-cell reconstitution after alpha-beta-depleted transplantation in children. Findings and limits, study-wide: Most T-cell counts and diversity one year after the transplant came from T cells that were newly produced. After transplant, high TCRbeta diversity at day 60 in some patients arose from surviving recipient T cells and thymic progenitors. The origin of alpha-beta T cells about two months after transplant was reportedly several hundred expanded graft clones.

Germline CDR1 reads SGHKS; CDR2 reads YYEKEE (reference sequence). The CDR3 is 16 residues long. The V end was cut by 7 bases, the J end by 0 bases, with 14 bases between. TCRbeta library construction was performed incorporating unique molecular identifiers. Using its own MiXCR run on the PCR reads, TCRdb lists one record per CDR3 protein. The sample lists about 300,000 distinct CDR3 sequences, 7.5% to 9% occurring once. The receptor's source is a female patient aged 2 to 10 who had a stem cell transplant for Fanconi anemia, so the T cells may come from the graft donor. The chain employs TRBV5-5 and TRBJ2-6; D may be TRBD2 (5 bases). The input for sequencing was peripheral blood, taken 360 days after TCRalphabeta/CD19-depleted stem cell transplant. CDR3 coding DNA: TGTGCCAGCGGCCTCCGGGGAGTCTCTGGGGCCAACGTCCTGACTTTC. Its translation is CASGLRGVSGANVLTF.